A selection of T cell receptor beta chains follows, all from one sample in a study of human T cells and chemical hapten exposure. TCRdb passed the RACE reads through MiXCR, listing each CDR3 protein once. The data contain approximately 260,000 distinct CDR3 sequences, roughly 8% of them singletons. The sample in question was whole blood, obtained in connection with sensitization to the hapten diphenylcyclopropenone (DPC). Receptor source: a young man with alopecia areata. Some clones in this sample may be carry-over from other donors' samples. Each CDR3 is given with its conserved first and last residue. D genes are given only for firm matches. Size tells how often a clone was seen (once, few, many) or the class of an expanded clone, and some rows leave it out.

v_gene	abundance	j_gene	d_gene	CDR3aa	CDR3nt
TRBV10-2	few	TRBJ2-6	NA	CASSGSADSGANVLTF	TGCGCCAGCAGTGGTAGCGCCGACTCTGGGGCCAACGTCCTGACTTTC
TRBV7-9	many	TRBJ1-5	NA	CASSSEWALLPQPQHF	TGTGCCAGCAGCTCCGAGTGGGCCCTCCTGCCGCAGCCCCAGCATTTT
TRBV9	few	TRBJ2-5	TRBD2	CASSVGGLAGTGETQYF	TGTGCCAGCAGCGTAGGGGGACTAGCGGGGACCGGGGAGACCCAGTACTTC
TRBV12-3/TRBV12-4	NA	TRBJ2-5	NA	CASRQGRETQYF	TGTGCCAGCAGGCAAGGGAGAGAGACCCAGTACTTC
TRBV4-3	few	TRBJ1-4	TRBD1	CASSPGDRVNEKLFF	TGCGCCAGCAGCCCCGGGGACAGGGTAAATGAAAAACTGTTTTTT
TRBV15	NA	TRBJ2-1	NA	CATYWGGRSSYNEQFF	TGTGCCACCTATTGGGGGGGCCGTAGCTCCTACAATGAGCAGTTCTTC
TRBV4-3	NA	TRBJ1-6	NA	CASSQGGQNNSPLHF	TGCGCCAGCAGCCAAGGGGGGCAGAACAATTCACCCCTCCACTTT
TRBV6-2/TRBV6-3	many	TRBJ1-6	NA	CASSRLGDSPLHF	TGTGCCAGCAGTCGCCTGGGGGATTCACCCCTCCACTTT
TRBV5-1	many	TRBJ2-3	NA	CASSSTGTDTQYF	TGCGCCAGCAGCTCGACGGGAACAGATACGCAGTATTTT
TRBV20-1	NA	TRBJ1-2	TRBD1	CSARDQGQGASNYGYTF	TGCAGTGCTAGAGACCAGGGACAGGGGGCTTCTAACTATGGCTACACCTTC
TRBV5-6	NA	TRBJ2-3	NA	CASSLGARADTQYF	TGTGCCAGCAGCTTGGGGGCTCGGGCCGATACGCAGTATTTT
TRBV5-1	NA	TRBJ2-3	TRBD1	CASRVQGVNTDTQYF	TGCGCCAGCAGGGTGCAGGGGGTTAACACAGATACGCAGTATTTT
TRBV7-9	NA	TRBJ2-2	NA	CASSYTPTGELFF	TGTGCCAGCAGCTACACGCCGACCGGGGAGCTGTTTTTT
TRBV7-9	NA	TRBJ2-1	TRBD2	CASSPRKRGGPANEQFF	TGTGCCAGCAGCCCAAGAAAGCGGGGGGGCCCAGCCAATGAGCAGTTCTTC
TRBV29-1	many	TRBJ2-3	NA	CSAARLAQNTDTQYF	TGCAGCGCCGCGCGACTCGCGCAGAACACAGATACGCAGTATTTT
TRBV5-1	few	TRBJ2-7	TRBD1	CASSSPGQMDEQYF	TGCGCCAGCAGCTCCCCGGGACAGATGGACGAGCAGTACTTC
TRBV4-3	NA	TRBJ1-1	TRBD1	CASSRTGVGTEAFF	TGCGCCAGCAGCCGGACAGGGGTTGGGACTGAAGCTTTCTTT
TRBV6-2/TRBV6-3	many	TRBJ2-2	NA	CASSDQGRQNTGELFF	TGTGCCAGCAGCGATCAAGGCAGACAGAACACCGGGGAGCTGTTTTTT
TRBV10-3	few	TRBJ1-1	TRBD1	CAISGRQGFTEAFF	TGTGCCATCAGTGGGCGACAGGGATTCACTGAAGCTTTCTTT
TRBV12-3/TRBV12-4	few	TRBJ1-6	TRBD1	CASSFGGDRGGNSPLHF	TGTGCCAGCAGTTTCGGGGGCGACAGGGGAGGCAATTCACCCCTCCACTTT
TRBV6-2/TRBV6-3	many	TRBJ1-2	NA	CASSSQDRYGYTF	TGTGCCAGCAGTTCACAGGATCGCTATGGCTACACCTTC
TRBV6-6	NA	TRBJ2-2	NA	CASSYVQGRTGELFF	TGTGCCAGCAGTTACGTACAGGGCAGAACCGGGGAGCTGTTTTTT
TRBV20-1	NA	TRBJ1-6	NA	CSASWGAGSPLHF	TGCAGTGCTAGTTGGGGGGCGGGTTCACCCCTCCACTTT
TRBV5-1	NA	TRBJ2-7	TRBD1	CASSFSGTGFYEQYF	TGCGCCAGCAGCTTCTCCGGGACAGGGTTCTACGAGCAGTACTTC
TRBV14	NA	TRBJ2-3	NA	CASSRFSGSTDTQYF	TGTGCCAGCAGCCGGTTTAGCGGTAGCACAGATACGCAGTATTTT
TRBV12-3/TRBV12-4	few	TRBJ2-5	TRBD2	CASSGSGTSGGAGTQYF	TGTGCCAGCAGTGGTTCCGGGACTAGCGGGGGGGCCGGGACCCAGTACTTC
TRBV7-2	few	TRBJ1-3	NA	CASRPQEASGRNTIYF	TGTGCCAGCAGACCACAGGAGGCCAGCGGGAGAAACACCATATATTTT
TRBV7-2	many	TRBJ2-3	TRBD2	CASSLSGGLTDTQYF	TGTGCCAGCAGCTTAAGCGGGGGGCTCACAGATACGCAGTATTTT
TRBV7-2	many	TRBJ2-1	TRBD2	CASSFYLAGDSSYNEQFF	TGTGCCAGCAGCTTTTACCTAGCGGGGGACAGCTCCTACAATGAGCAGTTCTTC
TRBV20-1	few	TRBJ2-4	NA	CSARDERGFYRNIQYF	TGCAGTGCTAGAGATGAGAGGGGATTTTACAGAAACATTCAGTACTTC
TRBV28	many	TRBJ2-5	NA	CASSLVGRETQYF	TGTGCCAGCAGTTTGGTCGGTCGAGAGACCCAGTACTTC
TRBV2	NA	TRBJ1-2	NA	CASSEMVGYTF	TGTGCCAGCAGTGAAATGGTCGGCTACACCTTC
TRBV7-7	NA	TRBJ2-2	NA	CASSPLAGRVPGELFF	TGTGCCAGCAGCCCCCTCGCCGGCAGGGTCCCCGGGGAGCTGTTTTTT
TRBV5-1	NA	TRBJ1-1	NA	CASTLDSYTEAFF	TGCGCCAGCACGCTAGACAGTTACACTGAAGCTTTCTTT
TRBV6-1	few	TRBJ2-2	NA	CASSEFWELFF	TGTGCCAGCAGTGAATTCTGGGAGCTGTTTTTT
TRBV3-1	NA	TRBJ2-7	NA	CASIQSRGSEQYF	TGTGCCAGCATCCAAAGCAGGGGATCCGAGCAGTACTTC
TRBV7-2	few	TRBJ2-1	TRBD2	CASSLVEGSGGFYNEQFF	TGTGCCAGCAGCTTAGTGGAGGGTAGCGGGGGCTTCTACAATGAGCAGTTCTTC
TRBV24-1	few	TRBJ2-2	NA	CATSEMGKNTGELFF	TGTGCCACCAGTGAGATGGGAAAGAACACCGGGGAGCTGTTTTTT
TRBV5-1	NA	TRBJ2-7	NA	CASSFGGGYSYEQYF	TGCGCCAGCAGCTTCGGAGGGGGGTACTCCTACGAGCAGTACTTC
TRBV6-5	few	TRBJ1-2	NA	CASSYFYRENYGYTF	TGTGCCAGCAGTTACTTCTACAGGGAAAACTATGGCTACACCTTC
TRBV29-1	NA	TRBJ1-2	NA	CSVASRVEAGGYTF	TGCAGCGTTGCGTCTAGGGTAGAAGCAGGAGGCTACACCTTC
TRBV7-9	many	TRBJ1-3	NA	CASSPLRTDRNTIYF	TGTGCCAGCAGCCCCCTGCGGACAGACAGAAACACCATATATTTT
TRBV6-2/TRBV6-3	few	TRBJ1-2	NA	CASSYGVHIYGYTF	TGTGCCAGCAGTTACGGCGTCCATATCTATGGCTACACCTTC
TRBV28	many	TRBJ1-5	TRBD1	CASSFRGAGQHQHF	TGTGCCAGCAGTTTCAGGGGGGCCGGTCAGCACCAGCATTTT
TRBV6-2/TRBV6-3	NA	TRBJ2-1	NA	CASNLHVRNNEQFF	TGTGCCAGCAACTTACACGTCAGAAACAATGAGCAGTTCTTC
TRBV6-5	few	TRBJ1-1	NA	CASSYYTPDRGDTEAFF	TGTGCCAGCAGTTACTACACTCCGGACAGAGGGGACACTGAAGCTTTCTTT
TRBV29-1	many	TRBJ2-4	NA	CSVESAGRGKNIQYF	TGCAGCGTTGAATCCGCAGGAAGGGGCAAAAACATTCAGTACTTC
TRBV20-1	NA	TRBJ1-2	NA	CSARSKTNYGYTF	TGCAGTGCTAGATCGAAAACCAACTATGGCTACACCTTC
TRBV20-1	many	TRBJ2-3	NA	CSAVPRTEILTDTQYF	TGCAGTGCCGTACCCCGGACGGAGATACTCACAGATACGCAGTATTTT
TRBV10-3	few	TRBJ2-1	NA	CASHPGRSSYNEQFF	TGTGCCAGCCACCCCGGACGGAGCTCCTACAATGAGCAGTTCTTC
TRBV10-3	NA	TRBJ1-4	NA	CAISVRGGEKLFF	TGTGCCATCAGTGTTAGGGGCGGTGAAAAACTGTTTTTT
TRBV4-1	once	TRBJ2-2	TRBD2	CASSQRLAANTGELFF	TGCGCCAGCAGCCAAAGACTAGCGGCGAACACCGGGGAGCTGTTTTTT
TRBV10-3	few	TRBJ2-2	TRBD2	CAIRGGTQNTGELFF	TGTGCCATCAGGGGAGGGACCCAGAACACCGGGGAGCTGTTTTTT
TRBV20-1	NA	TRBJ1-1	NA	CSARDPIRNTEAFF	TGCAGTGCTAGAGACCCCATCAGGAACACTGAAGCTTTCTTT
TRBV12-3/TRBV12-4	many	TRBJ1-3	NA	CASTLSGNTIYF	TGTGCCAGCACCCTTAGCGGAAACACCATATATTTT